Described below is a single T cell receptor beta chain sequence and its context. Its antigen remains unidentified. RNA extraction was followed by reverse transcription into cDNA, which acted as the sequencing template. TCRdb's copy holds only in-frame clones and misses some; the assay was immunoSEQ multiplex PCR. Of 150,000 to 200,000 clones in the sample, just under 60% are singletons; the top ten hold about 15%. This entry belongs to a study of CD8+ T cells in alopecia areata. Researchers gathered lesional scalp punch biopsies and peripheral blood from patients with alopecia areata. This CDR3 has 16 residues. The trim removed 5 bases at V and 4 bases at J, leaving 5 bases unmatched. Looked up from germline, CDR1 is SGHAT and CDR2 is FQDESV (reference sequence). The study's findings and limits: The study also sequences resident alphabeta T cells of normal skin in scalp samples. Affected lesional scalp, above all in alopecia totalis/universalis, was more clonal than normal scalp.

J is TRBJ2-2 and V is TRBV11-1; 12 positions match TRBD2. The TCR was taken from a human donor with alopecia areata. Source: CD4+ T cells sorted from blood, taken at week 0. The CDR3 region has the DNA TGTGCCAGCAGCCTTAGGACTAGCGGGACCACCGGGGAGCTGTTTTTT. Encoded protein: CASSLRTSGTTGELFF.